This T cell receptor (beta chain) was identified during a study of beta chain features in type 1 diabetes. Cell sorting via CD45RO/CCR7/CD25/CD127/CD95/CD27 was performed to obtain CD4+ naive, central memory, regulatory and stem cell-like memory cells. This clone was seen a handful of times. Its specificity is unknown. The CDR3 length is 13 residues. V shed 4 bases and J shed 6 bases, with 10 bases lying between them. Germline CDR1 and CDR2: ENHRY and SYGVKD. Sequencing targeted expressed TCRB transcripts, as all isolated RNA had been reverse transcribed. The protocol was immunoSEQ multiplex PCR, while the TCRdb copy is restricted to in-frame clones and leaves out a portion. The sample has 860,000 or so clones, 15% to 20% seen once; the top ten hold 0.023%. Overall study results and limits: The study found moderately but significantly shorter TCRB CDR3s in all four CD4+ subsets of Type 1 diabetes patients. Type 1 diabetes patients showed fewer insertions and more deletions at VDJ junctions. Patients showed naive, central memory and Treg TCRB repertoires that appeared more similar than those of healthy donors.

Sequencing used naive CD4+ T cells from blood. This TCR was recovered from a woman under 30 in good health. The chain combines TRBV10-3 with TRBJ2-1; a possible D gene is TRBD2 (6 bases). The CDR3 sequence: CAISVGGVNEQFF. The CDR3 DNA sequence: TGTGCCATCAGTGTCGGAGGGGTCAATGAGCAGTTCTTC.